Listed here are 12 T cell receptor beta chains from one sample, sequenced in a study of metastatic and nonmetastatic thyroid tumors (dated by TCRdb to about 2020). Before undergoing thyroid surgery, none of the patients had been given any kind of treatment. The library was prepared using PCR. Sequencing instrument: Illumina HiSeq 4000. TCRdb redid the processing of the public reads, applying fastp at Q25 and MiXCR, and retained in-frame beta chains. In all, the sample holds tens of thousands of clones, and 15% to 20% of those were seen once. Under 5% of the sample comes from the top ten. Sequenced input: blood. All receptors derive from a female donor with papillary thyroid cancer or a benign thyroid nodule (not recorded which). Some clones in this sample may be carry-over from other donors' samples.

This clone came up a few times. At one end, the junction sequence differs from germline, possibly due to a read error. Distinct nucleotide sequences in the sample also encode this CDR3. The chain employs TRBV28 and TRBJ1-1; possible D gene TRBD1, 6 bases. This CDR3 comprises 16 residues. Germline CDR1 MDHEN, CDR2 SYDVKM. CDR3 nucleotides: TGCGCCAGCAGCCCACCCTTCGAGGGGGGTAACACTGAAGCTTTCTTT. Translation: CASSPPFEGGNTEAFF.

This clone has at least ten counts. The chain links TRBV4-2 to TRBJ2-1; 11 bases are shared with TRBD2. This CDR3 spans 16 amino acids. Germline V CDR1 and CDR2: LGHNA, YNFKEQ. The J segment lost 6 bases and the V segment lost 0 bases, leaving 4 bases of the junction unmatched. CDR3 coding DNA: TGTGCCAGCAGCCAAGAACCTAGCGGGGGGACCAATGAGCAGTTCTTC. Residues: CASSQEPSGGTNEQFF.

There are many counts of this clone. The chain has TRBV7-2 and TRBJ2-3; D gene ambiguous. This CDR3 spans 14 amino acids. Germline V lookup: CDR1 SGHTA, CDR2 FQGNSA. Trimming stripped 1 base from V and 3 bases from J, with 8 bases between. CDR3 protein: CASSLGSVTDTQYF. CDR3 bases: TGTGCCAGCAGCTTAGGGTCAGTTACAGATACGCAGTATTTT. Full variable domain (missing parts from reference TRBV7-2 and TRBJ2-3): GAGVSQSPSNKVTEKGKDVELRCDPISGHTALYWYRQSLGQGLEFLIYFQGNSAPDKSGLPSDRFSAERTGGSVSTLTIQRTQQEDSAVYLCASSLGSVTDTQYFGPGTRLTVL.

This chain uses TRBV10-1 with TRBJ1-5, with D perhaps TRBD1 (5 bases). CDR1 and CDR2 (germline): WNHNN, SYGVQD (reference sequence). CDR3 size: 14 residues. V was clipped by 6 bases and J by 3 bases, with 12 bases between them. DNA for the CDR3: TGCGCCAGCAGAGCAGGGTGCCTCAATCAGCCCCAGCATTTT. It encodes CASRAGCLNQPQHF.

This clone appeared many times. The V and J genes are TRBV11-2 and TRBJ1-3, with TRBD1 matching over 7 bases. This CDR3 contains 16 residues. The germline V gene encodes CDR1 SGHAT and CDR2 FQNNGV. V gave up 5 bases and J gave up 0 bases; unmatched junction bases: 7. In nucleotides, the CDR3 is TGTGCCAGCAGCCCCCGACAGGGAAGCTCTGGAAACACCATATATTTT. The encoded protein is CASSPRQGSSGNTIYF.

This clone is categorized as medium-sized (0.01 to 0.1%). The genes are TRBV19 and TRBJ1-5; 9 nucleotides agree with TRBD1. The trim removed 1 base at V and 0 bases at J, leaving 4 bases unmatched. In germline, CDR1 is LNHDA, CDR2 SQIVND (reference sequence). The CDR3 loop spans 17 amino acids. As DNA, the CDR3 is TGTGCCAGTAGTATAGGGGACAGGGATCTTAGCAATCAGCCCCAGCATTTT. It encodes CASSIGDRDLSNQPQHF.

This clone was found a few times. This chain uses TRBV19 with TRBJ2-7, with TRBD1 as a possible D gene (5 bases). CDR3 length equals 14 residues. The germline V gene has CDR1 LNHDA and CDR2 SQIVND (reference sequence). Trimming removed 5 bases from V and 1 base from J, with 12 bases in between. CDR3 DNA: TGTGCCAGTAGTCAGCCAGGGAAATCCTACGAGCAGTACTTC. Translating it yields CASSQPGKSYEQYF.

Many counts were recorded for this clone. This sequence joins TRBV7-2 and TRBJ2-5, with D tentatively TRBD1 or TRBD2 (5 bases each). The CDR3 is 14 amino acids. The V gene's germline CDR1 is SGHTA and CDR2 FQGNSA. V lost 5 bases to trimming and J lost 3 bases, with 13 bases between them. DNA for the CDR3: TGTGCCAGCAGCCGAGAGGGACGAGAAGAGACCCAGTACTTC. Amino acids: CASSREGREETQYF.

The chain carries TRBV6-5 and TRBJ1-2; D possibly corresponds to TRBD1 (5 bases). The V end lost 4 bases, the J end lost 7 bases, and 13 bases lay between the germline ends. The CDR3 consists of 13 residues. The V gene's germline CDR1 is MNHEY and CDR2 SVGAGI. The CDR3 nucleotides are TGTGCCAGCAGTTCCGGGGCACGGTTTGGCTACACCTTC. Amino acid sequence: CASSSGARFGYTF.

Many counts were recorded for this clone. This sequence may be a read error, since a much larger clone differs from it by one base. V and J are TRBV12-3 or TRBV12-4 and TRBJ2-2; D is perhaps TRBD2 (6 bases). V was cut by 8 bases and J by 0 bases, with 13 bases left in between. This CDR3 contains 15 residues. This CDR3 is CASGRTTPNTGELFF. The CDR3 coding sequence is TGTGCCAGCGGCCGGACTACACCGAACACCGGGGAGCTGTTTTTT.

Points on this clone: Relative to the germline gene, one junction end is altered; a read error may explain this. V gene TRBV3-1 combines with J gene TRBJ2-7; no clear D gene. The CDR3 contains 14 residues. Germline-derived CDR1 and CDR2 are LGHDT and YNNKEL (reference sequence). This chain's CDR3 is CANSPTPGRHEQYF. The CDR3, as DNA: TGTGCCAACAGCCCCACGCCGGGTCGACACGAGCAGTACTTC.

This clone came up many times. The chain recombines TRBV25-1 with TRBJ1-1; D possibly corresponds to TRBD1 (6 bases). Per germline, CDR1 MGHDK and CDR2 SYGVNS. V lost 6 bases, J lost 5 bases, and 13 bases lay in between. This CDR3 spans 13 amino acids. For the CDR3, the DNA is TGTGCCAGCAGGAGGGGGGAGGGGACTGAAGCTTTCTTT. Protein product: CASRRGEGTEAFF.